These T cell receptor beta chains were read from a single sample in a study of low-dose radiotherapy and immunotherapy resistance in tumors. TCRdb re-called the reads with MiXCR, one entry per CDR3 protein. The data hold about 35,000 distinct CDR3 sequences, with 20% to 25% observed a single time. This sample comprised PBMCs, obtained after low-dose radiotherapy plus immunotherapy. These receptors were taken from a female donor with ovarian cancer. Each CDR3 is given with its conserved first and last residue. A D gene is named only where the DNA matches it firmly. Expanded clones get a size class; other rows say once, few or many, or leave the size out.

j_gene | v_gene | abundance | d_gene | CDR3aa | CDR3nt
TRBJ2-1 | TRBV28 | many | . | CASGPDRFRVVF | TGTGCCAGCGGACCTGACAGGTTCCGGGTGGTCTTC
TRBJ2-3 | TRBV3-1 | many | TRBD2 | CASSQVVSGGVTDTQYF | TGTGCCAGCAGCCAAGTCGTGTCGGGAGGGGTAACAGATACGCAGTATTTT
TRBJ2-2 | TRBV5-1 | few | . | CASSPSVTNTGELFF | TGCGCCAGCAGCCCTAGCGTTACGAACACCGGGGAGCTGTTTTTT
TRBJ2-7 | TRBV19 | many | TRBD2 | CASSPWGGIDEQYF | TGTGCCAGTTCGCCCTGGGGGGGGATCGACGAGCAGTACTTC
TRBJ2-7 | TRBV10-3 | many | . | CAISGGPMITYEQYF | TGTGCCATCAGTGGTGGACCGATGATAACCTACGAGCAGTACTTC
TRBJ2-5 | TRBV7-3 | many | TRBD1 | CASSPFGQGVGEETQYF | TGTGCCAGCAGCCCATTCGGACAGGGAGTGGGGGAAGAGACCCAGTACTTC
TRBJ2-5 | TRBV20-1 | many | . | CSALRTETQYF | TGCAGTGCTCTTCGGACGGAGACCCAGTACTTC
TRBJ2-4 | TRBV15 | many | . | CATSRGSQGAKNIQYF | TGTGCCACCAGCAGAGGTTCCCAGGGGGCCAAAAACATTCAGTACTTC
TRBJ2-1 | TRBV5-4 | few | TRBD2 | CASIPTSGGPNEQFF | TGTGCCAGCATTCCCACTAGCGGGGGCCCCAATGAGCAGTTCTTC
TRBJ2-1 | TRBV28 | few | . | CASKGTPNEQFF | TGTGCCAGCAAAGGTACTCCCAATGAGCAGTTCTTC
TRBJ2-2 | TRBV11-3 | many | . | CASSSGGGFGELFF | TGTGCCAGCAGCTCTGGAGGGGGATTTGGGGAGCTGTTTTTT
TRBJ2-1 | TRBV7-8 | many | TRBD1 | CASSPGTGNNEQFF | TGTGCCAGCAGCCCCGGGACAGGGAACAATGAGCAGTTCTTC
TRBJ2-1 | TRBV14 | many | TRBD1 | CASSRTGTGVYNEQFF | TGTGCCAGCAGCCGAACAGGGACAGGGGTCTACAATGAGCAGTTCTTC
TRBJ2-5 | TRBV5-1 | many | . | CASSIGQQETQYF | TGCGCCAGCAGCATCGGACAGCAAGAGACCCAGTACTTC
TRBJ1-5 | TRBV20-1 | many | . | CSARERWGDSNQPQHF | TGCAGTGCTAGAGAGAGGTGGGGTGATAGCAATCAGCCCCAGCATTTT
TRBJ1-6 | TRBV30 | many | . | CAWRGRAGSPLHF | TGTGCCTGGAGAGGACGGGCAGGCTCACCCCTCCACTTT
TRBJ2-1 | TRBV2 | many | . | CASSGFGEQFF | TGTGCCAGCTCAGGGTTCGGGGAGCAGTTCTTC
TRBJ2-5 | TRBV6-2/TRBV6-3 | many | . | CASSYSPPETQYF | TGTGCCAGCAGTTACTCGCCTCCAGAGACCCAGTACTTC
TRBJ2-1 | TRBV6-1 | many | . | CASSESSLIGNEQFF | TGTGCCAGCAGTGAATCCAGCCTGATTGGTAATGAGCAGTTCTTC
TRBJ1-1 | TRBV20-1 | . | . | CSAKQGAITEAFF | TGCAGTGCTAAACAGGGTGCAATCACTGAAGCTTTCTTT
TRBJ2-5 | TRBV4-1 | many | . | CASSQDAPTVGGTQYF | TGCGCCAGCAGCCAAGATGCACCAACCGTGGGAGGGACCCAGTACTTC
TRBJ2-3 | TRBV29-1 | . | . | CSVVGTLGADTQYF | TGCAGCGTTGTTGGGACCCTGGGCGCAGATACGCAGTATTTT
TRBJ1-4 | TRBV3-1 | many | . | CASSQAAAATNEKLFF | TGTGCCAGCAGCCAAGCGGCAGCTGCAACTAATGAAAAACTGTTTTTT
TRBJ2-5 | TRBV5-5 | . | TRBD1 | CASSLTGGEETQYF | TGTGCCAGCAGCCTCACAGGGGGCGAAGAGACCCAGTACTTC
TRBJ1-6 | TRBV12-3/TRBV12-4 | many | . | CASSRQAGNSPLHF | TGTGCCAGCAGCCGACAGGCGGGTAATTCACCCCTCCACTTT
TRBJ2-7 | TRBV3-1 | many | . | CASSSTRPKEQYF | TGTGCCAGCAGCTCCACCAGACCTAAGGAGCAGTACTTC
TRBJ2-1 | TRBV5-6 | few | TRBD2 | CASSLGLAGGPSSEQFF | TGTGCCAGCAGCCTGGGACTAGCGGGAGGGCCCAGCAGCGAGCAGTTCTTC
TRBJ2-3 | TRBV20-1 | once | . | CSATLVKGEQYF | TGCAGTGCCACCCTGGTTAAGGGGGAGCAGTATTTT
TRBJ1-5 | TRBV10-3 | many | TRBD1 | CAISEGQGNNQPQHF | TGTGCCATCAGTGAGGGACAGGGGAATAATCAGCCCCAGCATTTT
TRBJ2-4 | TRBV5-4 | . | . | CASSLVETRTTVAKNIQYF | TGTGCCAGCAGCTTGGTTGAGACACGTACGACTGTAGCCAAAAACATTCAGTACTTC
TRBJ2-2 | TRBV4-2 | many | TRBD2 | CASSQVRTSGRNTGELFF | TGTGCCAGCAGCCAGGTCCGAACTAGCGGGCGGAACACCGGGGAGCTGTTTTTT
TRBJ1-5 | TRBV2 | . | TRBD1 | CATTSGTGNQPQHF | TGTGCCACTACCTCGGGGACAGGCAATCAGCCCCAGCATTTT
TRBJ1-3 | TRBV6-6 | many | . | CASGGVVQTIYF | TGTGCCAGCGGAGGAGTAGTTCAGACCATATATTTT
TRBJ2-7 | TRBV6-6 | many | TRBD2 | CASTDGGVSYEQYF | TGTGCCAGCACCGACGGGGGGGTATCCTACGAGCAGTACTTC
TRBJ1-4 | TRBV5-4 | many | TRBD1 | CASSSGGAKPTNEKLFF | TGTGCCAGCAGCTCAGGGGGGGCAAAACCAACTAATGAAAAACTGTTTTTT
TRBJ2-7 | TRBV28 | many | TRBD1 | CASGQGAVYEQYF | TGTGCCAGCGGACAGGGGGCGGTCTACGAGCAGTACTTC
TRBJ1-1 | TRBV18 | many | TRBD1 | CASSPRGPEAFF | TGTGCCAGCAGCCCCAGGGGGCCGGAAGCTTTCTTT
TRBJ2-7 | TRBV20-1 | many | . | CSVDLGAYEQYF | TGCAGCGTGGATCTGGGGGCCTACGAGCAGTACTTC
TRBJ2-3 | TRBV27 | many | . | CASSLARPARGGDTQYF | TGTGCCAGCAGTCTGGCCCGACCCGCGAGGGGCGGCGATACGCAGTATTTT
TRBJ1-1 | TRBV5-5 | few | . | CASASGPEAFF | TGTGCCAGCGCTTCCGGGCCGGAAGCTTTCTTT